The 2 T cell receptor beta chains below were found in one sample sequenced in a study of cytomegalovirus exposure and HLA in healthy donors. PCR amplification relied on 60 Vbeta primers (plus 13 Jbeta primers). Method: immunoSEQ multiplex PCR; TCRdb's copy keeps in-frame clones and lacks some. The repertoire holds fewer than 250,000 clones, with 82% as singletons. Input material: PBMCs. These receptors originate from a man aged 40-55 years in good health and CMV-seropositive.

The rearrangement links TRBV11-2 to TRBJ2-1; 11 bases are a match to TRBD2. The CDR3 length is 19 residues. The V segment lost 2 bases and the J segment 0 bases; nucleotides outside the gene matches: 9. Germline V lookup: CDR1 SGHAT, CDR2 FQNNGV. The chain's CDR3 is CASSLSLAGGVSSYNEQFF. CDR3 sequence (DNA): TGTGCCAGCAGCTTAAGCCTAGCGGGAGGAGTAAGCTCCTACAATGAGCAGTTCTTC.

The gene calls are TRBV30 and TRBJ2-2; the D is unclear. Germline V CDR1 and CDR2: GTSNPN, SVGIG (reference sequence). The CDR3 extends over 13 amino acids. Trimming stripped 0 bases from V and 4 bases from J, with 6 bases between. In DNA, the CDR3 is TGTGCCTGGAGTGTACTCTCCACCGGGGAGCTGTTTTTT. It encodes CAWSVLSTGELFF.